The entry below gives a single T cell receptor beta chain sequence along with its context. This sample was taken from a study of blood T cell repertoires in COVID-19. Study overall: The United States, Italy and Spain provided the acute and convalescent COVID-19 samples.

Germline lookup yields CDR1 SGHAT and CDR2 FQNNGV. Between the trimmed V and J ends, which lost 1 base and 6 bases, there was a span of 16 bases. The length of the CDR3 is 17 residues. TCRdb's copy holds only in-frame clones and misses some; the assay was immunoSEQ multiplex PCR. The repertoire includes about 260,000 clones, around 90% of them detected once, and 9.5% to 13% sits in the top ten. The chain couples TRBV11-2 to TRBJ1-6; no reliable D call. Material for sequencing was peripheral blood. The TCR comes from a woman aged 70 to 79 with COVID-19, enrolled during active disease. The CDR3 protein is CASSLVRQSTRNSPLHF. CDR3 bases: TGTGCCAGCAGCTTAGTACGCCAGTCGACACGTAATTCACCCCTCCACTTT.